The 27 T cell receptor beta chains below all came from one sample that was sequenced in a study of T cells in Graves' hyperthyroidism and ophthalmopathy. Researchers amplified the TCR beta CDR3 regions from RNA transcripts. An initial round of RT-PCR targeting the TCR CDR3 relied on the HTBI primer set. In TCRdb, the multiplex PCR reads were re-called with MiXCR into one record per CDR3 protein. The data show around 520,000 distinct CDR3 sequences, around a quarter seen once. Sequencing was carried out using blood. These receptors originate from a woman in her 30s with Graves' ophthalmopathy.

There are a few counts of this clonotype. The gene calls are TRBV25-1 and TRBJ1-5; D is uncertain. The germline gives CDR1 MGHDK, CDR2 SYGVNS. Between the trimmed V and J ends, which lost 3 bases and 0 bases, there was a span of 9 bases. This CDR3 region has 15 residues. DNA for the CDR3: TGTGCCAGCAGTGATGCCGATGATAGCAATCAGCCCCAGCATTTT. Translating it yields CASSDADDSNQPQHF.

There are many counts of this clonotype. V and J are TRBV5-6 and TRBJ2-5; D unclear. Trimming pared 1 base from V and 4 bases from J, leaving 8 bases between. Per the germline V gene, CDR1 is SGHDT and CDR2 is YYEEEE. The CDR3 contains 13 residues. The CDR3 sequence: CASSLYGGETQYF. In DNA form, the CDR3 reads TGTGCCAGCAGCTTGTACGGCGGAGAGACCCAGTACTTC.

This clonotype was picked up many times. The chain links TRBV27 to TRBJ2-7; 7 nucleotides agree with TRBD1. Germline-derived CDR1 and CDR2 are MNHEY and SMNVEV (reference sequence). V was clipped by 3 bases and J by 3 bases; unmatched bases: 5. The CDR3 loop spans 14 amino acids. CDR3 DNA: TGTGCCAGCAGTTTTGGGGACAGCATCTACGAGCAGTACTTC. The encoded protein is CASSFGDSIYEQYF.

This clonotype appeared a few times. CDR3 sequence (DNA): TGTGCCAGCAGCCCCGGGACAGGTCTCTCTGGAAACACCATATATTTT. Translation gives CASSPGTGLSGNTIYF. J is TRBJ1-3 and V is TRBV11-2, with 8 bases aligning to TRBD1. Germline loops: CDR1 SGHAT, CDR2 FQNNGV. The CDR3 totals 16 residues. After removal of 5 bases from V and 0 bases from J, the junction contained 6 bases not matched to a gene.

This clonotype has a count of ten or more. The rearrangement uses TRBV20-1 and TRBJ2-7; D ambiguous. From germline, CDR1 is DFQATT and CDR2 SNEGSKA (reference sequence). There are 11 residues in the CDR3. V lost 3 bases and J lost 7, with 10 bases in between. The CDR3 reads CSARVIGEQYF. CDR3 nucleotides: TGCAGTGCTAGGGTGATCGGGGAGCAGTACTTC.

The table lists this clonotype with a count of one. The CDR3 carries no conserved terminal phenylalanine or tryptophan, so it likely arises from a read error. The chain carries TRBV6-1 and TRBJ2-7; D possibly corresponds to TRBD1 (6 bases). CDR1 is MNHNS and CDR2 is SASEGT in the germline V gene. V lost 6 bases and J lost 6, with 15 bases in between. CDR3 length equals 13 residues. The CDR3 here is CASSTGSLGEQYY. CDR3 coding DNA: TGTGCCAGCAGCACAGGGAGTCTGGGCGAGCAGTACTAC.

This clonotype was counted ten times or more. V and J are TRBV5-1 and TRBJ2-7; maybe TRBD1 (6 bases). CDR3 length: 16 residues. Germline V lookup: CDR1 SGHRS, CDR2 YFSETQ. V was shortened by 4 bases and J by 0 bases, with 17 bases between the two germline ends. The chain's CDR3 is CASSISWGPSSYEQYF. CDR3 DNA sequence: TGCGCCAGCAGCATCTCTTGGGGGCCGAGCTCCTACGAGCAGTACTTC. Variable domain in full (rest from reference TRBV5-1 and TRBJ2-7): KAGVTQTPRYLIKTRGQQVTLSCSPISGHRSVSWYQQTPGQGLQFLFEYFSETQRNKGNFPGRFSGRQFSNSRSEMNVSTLELGDSALYLCASSISWGPSSYEQYFGPGTRLTVT.

This clonotype was detected only a few times. The chain is built from TRBV4-1 and TRBJ2-6; D gene uncertain. CDR3 length: 16 residues. V shed 5 bases and J shed 1 base, with 12 bases lying between them. Looked up from germline, CDR1 is MGHRA and CDR2 is YSYEKL. This chain's CDR3 is CASSTMLGSGANVLTF. The CDR3 region has the DNA TGCGCCAGCAGCACAATGTTGGGGTCTGGGGCCAACGTCCTGACTTTC.

This clonotype was picked up a small number of times. The chain links TRBV28 to TRBJ1-1; D is unclear. The germline V gene encodes CDR1 MDHEN and CDR2 SYDVKM. The CDR3 loop spans 15 amino acids. The V end lost 7 bases, the J end lost 0 bases, and 15 bases lay between the germline ends. Written as DNA, the CDR3 is TGTGCCAGCACCCCCTCGGGGAGGGTGAACACTGAAGCTTTCTTT. Encoded protein: CASTPSGRVNTEAFF.

This clonotype has a count of ten or more. The V gene is TRBV29-1, the J gene TRBJ2-5; D remains unclear. The CDR3 spans 14 residues. From germline, CDR1 is SQVTM and CDR2 ANQGSEA. Trimming pared 4 bases from V and 1 base from J, leaving 13 bases between. Here the CDR3 DNA reads TGCAGCGTTGGGGAAAAACCACTCCAAGAGACCCAGTACTTC. Protein: CSVGEKPLQETQYF.

In its sample, this clonotype was seen many times. This chain joins TRBV10-3 and TRBJ1-5, with D possibly matching TRBD1 (5 bases). Germline V gene lookup returns CDR1 ENHRY and CDR2 SYGVKD. V gave up 0 bases and J gave up 5 bases, with 17 bases separating them. This CDR3 contains 17 residues. CDR3 in amino acids: CAISESRGSGPDQPQHF. CDR3 bases: TGTGCCATCAGTGAGTCGCGCGGGTCAGGGCCGGATCAGCCCCAGCATTTT.

This clonotype was observed many times. The V gene is TRBV5-1, the J gene TRBJ1-2; weak D call: TRBD1 (6 bases). CDR1 is SGHRS, CDR2 YFSETQ, per germline. This CDR3 region has 16 residues. Between the trimmed V and J ends, which lost 0 bases and 3 bases, there was a span of 15 bases. In nucleotides, the CDR3 is TGCGCCAGCAGCTTGGATTTACAGGGCAACTACTATGGCTACACCTTC. Translation gives CASSLDLQGNYYGYTF.

Ten or more counts support this clonotype. This chain joins TRBV5-1 and TRBJ2-5, with D uncertain. The CDR3 is 15 amino acids. V dropped 4 bases and J dropped 3 bases, with 16 bases sitting between them. The germline V gene has CDR1 SGHRS and CDR2 YFSETQ. The DNA of the CDR3 is TGCGCCAGCAGCCCCCAACGCAGATTAGAAGAGACCCAGTACTTC. This codes for CASSPQRRLEETQYF.

In this sample, this clonotype turned up once. One base away lies a much larger clone, so this may be a sequencing read error. This chain links TRBV6-2 or TRBV6-3 with TRBJ1-1, with D unclear. The V gene's germline CDR1 is MNHEY and CDR2 SVGEGT. The ends were cut back, 5 bases at V and 1 base at J, with 14 bases in the middle. This CDR3 region has 15 residues. CDR3: CASSPITARNTEAFF. CDR3 coding DNA: TGTGCCAGCAGTCCGATAACTGCGCGGAACACTGAAGCTTTCTTT.

This clonotype was counted many times. CDR3 region: CASRQQMNTEAFF. CDR3 nucleotide sequence: TGTGCCAGCAGGCAACAGATGAACACTGAAGCTTTCTTT. This rearrangement joins TRBV7-9 to TRBJ1-1; D uncertain. The germline V gene has CDR1 SEHNR and CDR2 FQNEAQ (reference sequence). Trimming removed 6 bases at V and 0 bases at J, with 8 bases between. The CDR3 runs to 13 residues.

In regard to this clonotype: Lacking the conserved final phenylalanine or tryptophan, this CDR3 likely reflects a read error. V usage is TRBV20-1 and J usage is TRBJ1-1, with D unclear. Germline V CDR1 and CDR2: DFQATT, SNEGSKA (reference sequence). Trimming left V 6 bases short and J 1 base short, with 9 bases between. The CDR3 has 12 residues. The CDR3 DNA reads as TGCAGTGCCCGACGGGGGAACACTGAAGCTTTCTTG. Its protein product is CSARRGNTEAFL.

This clonotype was detected many times. The rearrangement joins TRBV12-3 or TRBV12-4 to TRBJ1-2; D is ambiguous. Deletions cut 2 bases from V and 6 bases from J, with 10 bases between. This CDR3 has 13 residues. The CDR3 sequence is CASSLMGLDGYTF. CDR3 in DNA: TGTGCCAGCAGTTTAATGGGGTTAGATGGCTACACCTTC.

This clonotype was seen a few times. V is TRBV6-5 and J is TRBJ2-4; 9 nucleotides agree with TRBD1. Germline CDR1 is MNHEY and CDR2 is SVGAGI. CDR3 size: 13 residues. The V and J ends lost 0 bases and 15 bases, in that order; junction bases with no gene match: 6. The CDR3 is CASSYSGQGNRYF. The CDR3, as DNA: TGTGCCAGCAGTTACTCTGGACAGGGGAATAGGTACTTC.

In this sample, this clonotype turned up many times. A much larger clone lies one base from this, so it may be a read error. The chain joins TRBV19 to TRBJ2-7, with no clear D. Germline V gene data show CDR1 as LNHDA and CDR2 as SQIVND (reference sequence). Deletions cut 8 bases from V and 5 bases from J, with 16 bases between. CDR3 length: 13 amino acids. DNA for the CDR3: TGTGCCAGTTCGGCGGCAGATGGGGACGAGCAGTACTTC. Protein product: CASSAADGDEQYF.

In this sample, this clonotype turned up many times. The chain uses TRBV25-1 and TRBJ1-1; 10 nucleotides line up with TRBD1. CDR3 length equals 14 residues. J lost 10 bases, V lost 3 bases, and 8 bases had no gene match. Germline V lookup: CDR1 MGHDK, CDR2 SYGVNS. The CDR3 sequence is CASSDWDRGRGAFF. In DNA form, the CDR3 reads TGTGCCAGCAGTGATTGGGACAGGGGAAGAGGAGCTTTCTTT.

The rearrangement links TRBV6-5 to TRBJ2-7; a weak D match, TRBD1 (5 bases). Germline lookup yields CDR1 MNHEY and CDR2 SVGAGI. The CDR3 spans 14 residues. Trimming pared 7 bases from V and 2 bases from J, leaving 15 bases between. CDR3 amino acids: CASTLRTFPYEQYF. CDR3 coding DNA: TGTGCCAGCACTTTGAGGACATTTCCCTACGAGCAGTACTTC.

This clonotype was observed many times. This rearrangement joins TRBV28 to TRBJ2-5, with D possibly being TRBD1 (6 bases). The V end lost 4 bases, the J end lost 2 bases, and 17 bases lay between the germline ends. The CDR3 is made up of 16 amino acids. Germline values: CDR1 MDHEN, CDR2 SYDVKM. The CDR3 is CASSYLKDRFQETQYF. The CDR3 coding sequence is TGTGCCAGCAGTTACCTTAAAGACAGGTTTCAAGAGACCCAGTACTTC.

As to this clonotype: One end of the junction does not line up with germline, which may come from a read error. The chain carries TRBV2 and TRBJ2-7, with D possibly being TRBD1 (5 bases). CDR1 SNHLY and CDR2 FYNNEI come from the germline V gene. The CDR3 extends over 13 amino acids. The CDR3 region is CASARVREYDQYF. CDR3 bases: TGTGCCAGCGCCCGGGTCAGGGAATACGATCAGTACTTC.

This clonotype appeared many times. The chain joins TRBV20-1 to TRBJ1-1; 10 bases are shared with TRBD1. Germline V gene lookup returns CDR1 DFQATT and CDR2 SNEGSKA (reference sequence). This CDR3 is 14 amino acids long. The V gene end was trimmed by 3 bases and the J gene end by 4 bases; junction bases not matched to a gene: 5. CDR3 coding DNA: TGCAGTGCTAGCCGCCGGGACAGGGGCACTGAAGCTTTCTTT. The encoded protein is CSASRRDRGTEAFF.

There are many counts of this clonotype. The V call is TRBV9, the J call TRBJ2-7; 9 bases line up with TRBD1. V lost 0 bases, J lost 4 bases, and 8 bases stayed unmatched. This CDR3 spans 16 amino acids. CDR1 is SGDLS, CDR2 YYNGEE, per germline. CDR3 sequence (DNA): TGTGCCAGCAGCGTAGGGGACAGGGTTGGGATTTACGAGCAGTACTTC. Translated: CASSVGDRVGIYEQYF.

The rearrangement joins TRBV5-1 to TRBJ1-2; the match to TRBD1 covers 10 bases. CDR1 is SGHRS, CDR2 YFSETQ, per germline. V lost 4 bases to trimming and J lost 4 bases; unmatched junction nucleotides: 7. The CDR3 runs 15 residues. CDR3 in amino acids: CASSTAGTGVYGYTF. CDR3 in DNA: TGCGCCAGCAGCACCGCCGGGACAGGGGTCTATGGCTACACCTTC.

This clonotype was picked up a small number of times. The chain combines TRBV6-1 with TRBJ2-5; TRBD1 aligns across 10 bases. The V and J ends lost 7 bases and 5 bases, in that order; junction bases with no gene match: 7. The length of the CDR3 is 14 residues. Germline values: CDR1 MNHNS, CDR2 SASEGT. The CDR3 DNA sequence: TGTGCCAGCAAACGACAGGGGGCGACGGAGACCCAGTACTTC. It codes for CASKRQGATETQYF.